The 9 T cell receptor beta chains reported below all come from one sample, sequenced in a study of cytomegalovirus exposure and HLA in healthy donors. The PCR had 60 Vbeta and 13 Jbeta primers. Data came from immunoSEQ multiplex PCR; TCRdb stores just in-frame clones and leaves some out. The sample has about 170,000 clones, 60% to 85% seen once; the top ten hold about 2.7%. The sequenced material came from PBMCs. The receptors were gathered from a woman in her 50s in good health and CMV-seropositive.

J is TRBJ1-2 and V is TRBV5-4, with TRBD1 as a possible D gene (6 bases). The V end lost 3 bases, the J end lost 4 bases, and 16 bases lay between the germline ends. CDR1 and CDR2 (germline): SGHNT, YYREEE (reference sequence). The CDR3 has 15 residues. In nucleotides, the CDR3 is TGTGCCAGCAGCTCATTAGGACGGGGGGCCTATGGCTACACCTTC. It translates to CASSSLGRGAYGYTF.

This chain joins TRBV6-1 and TRBJ1-5, with no clear D. CDR1 is MNHNS, CDR2 SASEGT, per germline. This CDR3 contains 14 residues. Trimming left V 7 bases short and J 3 bases short, with 13 bases between. CDR3 nucleotides: TGTGCCAGCAACCGGGAAGGCCTCAATCAGCCCCAGCATTTT. This sequence encodes CASNREGLNQPQHF.

This rearrangement joins TRBV2 to TRBJ2-3, with TRBD1 matching over 7 bases. The length of the CDR3 is 15 residues. In germline, CDR1 is SNHLY, CDR2 FYNNEI. V shed 4 bases, J shed 3 bases, and the junction held 7 bases outside the gene matches. The CDR3 DNA reads TGTGCCAGCAGTGTGCGCCAGGGGGAAACAGATACGCAGTATTTT. Its protein product is CASSVRQGETDTQYF.

V usage is TRBV7-6 and J usage is TRBJ2-3, with 7 nucleotides matching TRBD2. This CDR3 contains 14 residues. V shed 5 bases and J 2 bases; nucleotides not matched to a gene: 4. Germline V CDR1 and CDR2: SGHVS, FNYEAQ. CDR3 in amino acids: CASSPSGYTDTQYF. In DNA, the CDR3 is TGTGCCAGCAGCCCTAGCGGATACACAGATACGCAGTATTTT.

The chain combines TRBV4-1 with TRBJ2-7; D perhaps matches TRBD2 (6 bases). This CDR3 has 15 residues. Trimming took off 4 bases at V and 0 bases at J, with 13 bases between the two ends. The V gene's germline CDR1 is MGHRA and CDR2 YSYEKL. The CDR3 DNA reads TGCGCCAGCAGCCGAGAACGGGGGACCTCCTACGAGCAGTACTTC. It translates to CASSRERGTSYEQYF.

The chain joins TRBV29-1 to TRBJ1-5, with 7 positions matching TRBD1. This CDR3 is 13 amino acids long. Germline CDR1 SQVTM, CDR2 ANQGSEA. The J segment lost 6 bases and the V segment lost 4 bases, leaving 6 bases of the junction unmatched. CDR3 in amino acids: CSVGPPGGQPQHF. DNA for the CDR3: TGCAGCGTTGGCCCTCCAGGGGGTCAGCCCCAGCATTTT. The full variable domain, rest sourced from reference TRBV29-1 and TRBJ1-5, is SAVISQKPSRDICQRGTSLTIQCQVDSQVTMMFWYRQQPGQSLTLIATANQGSEATYESGFVIDKFPISRPNLTFSTLTVSNMSPEDSSIYLCSVGPPGGQPQHFGDGTRLSIL.

The V gene is TRBV6-6, the J gene TRBJ2-2; D is ambiguous. Germline CDR1 and CDR2: MNHNY and SVGAGI (reference sequence). The CDR3 extends over 15 amino acids. Trimming pared 2 bases from V and 0 bases from J, leaving 7 bases between. The CDR3 DNA follows: TGTGCCAGCAGTTACGGCAGCGCGAACACCGGGGAGCTGTTTTTT. Translated: CASSYGSANTGELFF.

The chain recombines TRBV5-4 with TRBJ1-2; 8 bases align to TRBD1. The CDR3 has 13 amino acids. The germline V gene encodes CDR1 SGHNT and CDR2 YYREEE (reference sequence). V dropped 4 bases and J dropped 4; count of bases not matched to a gene: 3. CDR3 sequence: CASSPDRAYGYTF. The CDR3 nucleotides are TGTGCCAGCAGCCCGGACAGGGCCTATGGCTACACCTTC.

This clone was observed a few times. The V call is TRBV10-3, the J call TRBJ2-5; 7 bases line up with TRBD1. Germline lookup yields CDR1 ENHRY and CDR2 SYGVKD. J lost 2 bases, V lost 1 base, and 4 bases had no gene match. CDR3 length equals 15 residues. The CDR3 DNA follows: TGTGCCATCAGTGAGTTTGCACAGGGGCAAGAGACCCAGTACTTC. Its protein product is CAISEFAQGQETQYF.